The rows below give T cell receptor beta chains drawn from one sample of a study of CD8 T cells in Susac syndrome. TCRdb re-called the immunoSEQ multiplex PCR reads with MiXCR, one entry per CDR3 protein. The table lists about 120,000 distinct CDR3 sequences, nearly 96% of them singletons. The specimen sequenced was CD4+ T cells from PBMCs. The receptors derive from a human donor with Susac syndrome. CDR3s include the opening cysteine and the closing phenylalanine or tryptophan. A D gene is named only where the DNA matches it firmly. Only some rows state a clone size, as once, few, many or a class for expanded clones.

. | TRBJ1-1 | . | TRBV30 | CAWSRAGQNTEAFF | TGTGCCTGGAGTAGGGCAGGACAGAACACTGAAGCTTTCTTT
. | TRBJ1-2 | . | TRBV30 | CALSSRGYTF | TGTGCCCTCTCCTCCCGTGGCTACACCTTC
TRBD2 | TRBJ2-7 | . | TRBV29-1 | CSVTDRGTSGTNEQYF | TGCAGCGTTACCGACAGGGGGACTAGCGGGACTAACGAGCAGTACTTC
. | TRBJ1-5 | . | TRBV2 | CASSELGPDQPQHF | TGTGCCAGCAGTGAACTGGGTCCCGATCAGCCCCAGCATTTT
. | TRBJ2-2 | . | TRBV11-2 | CASSLLRQANTGELFF | TGTGCCAGCAGCTTACTGAGACAGGCGAACACCGGGGAGCTGTTTTTT
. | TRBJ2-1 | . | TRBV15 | CATSSPAAVYEQFF | TGTGCCACCAGCAGCCCTGCGGCCGTCTATGAGCAGTTCTTC
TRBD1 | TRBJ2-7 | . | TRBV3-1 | CASSRTGSSYEQYF | TGTGCCAGCAGTCGGACAGGGAGCTCCTACGAGCAGTACTTC
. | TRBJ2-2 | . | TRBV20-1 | CSARQSGGELFF | TGCAGTGCTAGACAGAGTGGCGGGGAGCTGTTTTTT
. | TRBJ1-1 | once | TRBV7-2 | CASSYLQGNEAFF | TGTGCCAGCAGCTATTTACAGGGAAACGAAGCTTTCTTT
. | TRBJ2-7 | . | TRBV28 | CASRLKYEQYF | TGTGCCAGCAGGTTAAAGTACGAGCAGTACTTC
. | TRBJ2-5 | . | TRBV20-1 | CSARTDSQETQYF | TGCAGTGCCAGGACAGATTCACAAGAGACCCAGTACTTC
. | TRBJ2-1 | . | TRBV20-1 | CRLGRGIDNEQFF | TGCAGGCTGGGGAGGGGGATCGACAATGAGCAGTTCTTC
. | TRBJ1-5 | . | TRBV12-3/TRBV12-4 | CASSLEPGAVPQPQHF | TGTGCCAGCAGTTTAGAACCGGGGGCCGTTCCTCAGCCCCAGCATTTT
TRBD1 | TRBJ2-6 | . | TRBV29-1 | CSVRDRVPSGANVLTF | TGCAGCGTGAGAGACAGGGTTCCCTCTGGGGCCAACGTCCTGACTTTC
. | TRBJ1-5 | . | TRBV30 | CAWGGQLNQPQHF | TGTGCCTGGGGCGGGCAGCTCAATCAGCCCCAGCATTTT
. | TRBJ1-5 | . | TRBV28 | CASSSGQFNQPQHF | TGTGCCAGCAGTTCCGGACAGTTTAATCAGCCCCAGCATTTT
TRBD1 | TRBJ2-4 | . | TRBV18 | CASSLGDRGLDIQYF | TGTGCCAGCTCACTCGGGGACAGGGGGCTGGACATTCAGTACTTC
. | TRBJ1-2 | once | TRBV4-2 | CASSQGVDSYGYTF | TGTGCCAGCAGCCAAGGGGTGGATAGCTATGGCTACACCTTC
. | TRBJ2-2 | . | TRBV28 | CASSFGNTGELFF | TGTGCCAGCAGTTTCGGAAACACCGGGGAGCTGTTTTTT
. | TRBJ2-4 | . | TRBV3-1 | CASSSPGDIQYF | TGTGCCAGCAGCTCGCCAGGGGACATTCAGTACTTC
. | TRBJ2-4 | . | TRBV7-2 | CASSLDRNIQYF | TGTGCCAGCAGCTTAGACCGGAACATTCAGTACTTC
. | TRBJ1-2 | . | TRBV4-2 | CASSSRGEFNYGYTF | TGTGCCAGCAGCTCGCGGGGAGAGTTTAACTATGGCTACACCTTC